This T cell receptor (beta chain) was recorded in a study of T cells in Graves' hyperthyroidism and ophthalmopathy. Regarding the study as a whole: In blood, most of the thyroid clonotypes expanded above 0.001 were also present.

Uncontrolled infection, other autoimmune disease, pregnancy or lactation excluded patients. On this clonotype itself: Antigen: not known.

RNA transcripts provided the source from which TCR beta CDR3 regions were amplified. First-round RT-PCR targeting the TCR CDR3 was performed with the HTBI primer set. TCRdb itself ran the multiplex PCR reads through MiXCR, one entry per CDR3 protein. The profile shows more than 600,000 distinct CDR3 sequences, 15% to 20% of them singletons. Input material: blood. The clonotype originates from a man aged 18-30 years with Graves' hyperthyroidism.

CDR3 amino acids: CASTGSRGQPQHF. CDR3 bases: TGTGCCAGCACAGGCAGTAGGGGCCAGCCCCAGCATTTT. The chain uses TRBV6-1 and TRBJ1-5; the D gene is possibly TRBD1 (5 bases). The CDR3 sequence is 13 residues long. Germline CDR1 and CDR2: MNHNS and SASEGT. Trimming pared 7 bases from V and 7 bases from J, leaving 14 bases between.